The 11 T cell receptor beta chains presented below share a single source sample, sequenced in a study of blood T cell repertoires in COVID-19. Repertoires were generated with immunoSEQ multiplex PCR, while TCRdb's copy carries only in-frame clones and drops some. The table records 300,000 to 400,000 clones, about nine tenths of them present only once. The sample comprised PBMCs or T cells enriched from blood (not recorded which). The receptors were gathered from a man aged 55 to 69 who had recovered from COVID-19.

The rearrangement links TRBV12-3 or TRBV12-4 to TRBJ2-2; a weak D match, TRBD2 (6 bases). CDR3 size: 13 residues. V lost 2 bases, J lost 7 bases, and 8 bases lay in between. This chain's CDR3 is CASSLQGLGELFF. The CDR3 region has the DNA TGTGCCAGCAGTTTACAGGGACTCGGGGAGCTGTTTTTT.

This sequence joins TRBV9 and TRBJ2-1, with TRBD2 identical over 14 bases. Germline loops: CDR1 SGDLS, CDR2 YYNGEE. The length of the CDR3 is 16 residues. J gave up 5 bases and V 3 bases, and 4 bases lay outside the gene matches. CDR3: CASSGRGLAGDNEQFF. In nucleotides, the CDR3 is TGTGCCAGCAGCGGGCGGGGACTAGCGGGAGACAATGAGCAGTTCTTC.

This chain links TRBV7-2 with TRBJ2-3, with a weak D call TRBD1 (5 bases). Germline loops: CDR1 SGHTA, CDR2 FQGNSA. CDR3 length: 15 amino acids. V shed 1 base and J shed 1 base, with 9 bases lying between them. The CDR3 DNA is TGTGCCAGCAGCTTAGTTGGCAGGGGCACAGATACGCAGTATTTT. Amino acids: CASSLVGRGTDTQYF.

The chain combines TRBV19 with TRBJ1-5; 9 bases match TRBD1. Losses at the gene ends were 5 bases for V and 5 bases for J; bases not matched to a gene: 7. Germline lookup yields CDR1 LNHDA and CDR2 SQIVND (reference sequence). The CDR3 runs to 15 residues. The CDR3 DNA follows: TGTGCCAGTAGTCCCGGGACAGGGTCTGATCAGCCCCAGCATTTT. Translating it yields CASSPGTGSDQPQHF.

This clone was recorded only once. The V and J genes are TRBV4-2 and TRBJ2-3, with 8 bases identical to TRBD1. After removal of 2 bases from V and 2 bases from J, the junction contained 15 bases not matched to a gene. Germline CDR1 and CDR2: LGHNA and YNFKEQ. The length of the CDR3 is 19 residues. In nucleotides, the CDR3 is TGTGCCAGCAGCCAACAGGGGGCGCAGGGTCGCGGATTCACAGATACGCAGTATTTT. It codes for CASSQQGAQGRGFTDTQYF.

The DNA for the CDR3 is TGTGCCAGCAGTTTGCTTACTGGGACCCAGTACTTC. Its translation is CASSLLTGTQYF. The chain couples TRBV28 to TRBJ2-5, with D hard to call. V gave up 3 bases and J gave up 7 bases, with 9 bases separating them. CDR1 is MDHEN and CDR2 is SYDVKM in the germline V gene. The CDR3 spans 12 residues. Full variable domain (missing parts from reference TRBV28 and TRBJ2-5): DVKVTQSSRYLVKRTGEKVFLECVQDMDHENMFWYRQDPGLGLRLIYFSYDVKMKEKGDIPEGYSVSREKKERFSLILESASTNQTSMYLCASSLLTGTQYFGPGTRLLVL.

The chain has TRBV2 and TRBJ2-7; TRBD1 aligns across 7 bases. J was trimmed by 7 bases and V by 6 bases; bases with no gene match: 12. Germline CDR1 reads SNHLY; CDR2 reads FYNNEI. The CDR3 consists of 14 residues. The CDR3 spells CASSAGTATGEQYF. The CDR3 DNA reads as TGTGCCAGCAGCGCCGGGACAGCCACGGGAGAGCAGTACTTC.

This clone was recorded once. The chain uses TRBV7-9 and TRBJ1-5; the D gene is possibly TRBD1 (5 bases). The CDR3 is 15 amino acids. Between the trimmed V and J ends, which lost 1 base and 2 bases, there was a span of 9 bases. Germline CDR1 and CDR2: SEHNR and FQNEAQ (reference sequence). CDR3 DNA sequence: TGTGCCAGCAGCTTAGAGGGGCTTGGCAATCAGCCCCAGCATTTT. Its translation is CASSLEGLGNQPQHF.

A note on this clone: Distinct nucleotide sequences in the sample also encode this CDR3. This sequence joins TRBV11-3 and TRBJ2-3, with 7 positions matching TRBD1. V trimming: 2 bases; J trimming: 3 bases; junction bases outside the gene matches: 5. Germline V CDR1 and CDR2: SGHNT, YENEEA. The CDR3 covers 15 residues. CDR3 amino acids: CASSLRQGGTDTQYF. The CDR3 nucleotides are TGTGCCAGCAGCTTACGACAGGGTGGTACAGATACGCAGTATTTT.

The sample holds a few counts of this clone. This chain joins TRBV4-1 and TRBJ2-2, with D possibly matching TRBD1 (6 bases). V lost 2 bases to trimming and J lost 6 bases, with 10 bases between them. Germline V gene lookup returns CDR1 MGHRA and CDR2 YSYEKL. The CDR3 has 14 residues. This CDR3 is CASSQQGSSGELFF. The CDR3 DNA is TGCGCCAGCAGCCAACAGGGGTCCTCCGGGGAGCTGTTTTTT.

The chain is built from TRBV28 and TRBJ2-7, with D possibly TRBD1 on 6 matching bases. The V end lost 1 base, the J end lost 9 bases, and 13 bases lay between the germline ends. The CDR3 is 13 residues long. Germline lookup yields CDR1 MDHEN and CDR2 SYDVKM. CDR3 DNA: TGTGCCAGCAGTTTATCCCTACAGGGTTGGCAGTACTTC. Translated: CASSLSLQGWQYF.